This T cell receptor beta chain was observed in a study of CD8 T cells in Susac syndrome. Reverse transcription of roughly 0.5 to 1 ug RNA used random hexamers. Amplification of TCR beta CDR3 was carried out by immunoSEQ multiplex PCR, which covered 54 Vbeta and 13 Jbeta segments. TCRdb recomputed calls from the immunoSEQ multiplex PCR reads with MiXCR, one row per CDR3 protein. The sample lists about 250,000 distinct CDR3 sequences; about 94% were seen once. Concerning this clonotype itself: The antigen is undetermined.

This CDR3 contains 17 residues. Germline-derived CDR1 and CDR2 are SGHDN and FVKESK. Trimming cost V 1 base and J 0 bases, with 12 bases left between them. Points from the study as a whole: TCR sequencing and HLA analysis covered a relatively small number of individuals.

TCR beta sequencing covered blood CD8+ and CD4+ T cells. Negative isolation yielded CD8+ and CD4+ T cells; FACS enriched TEMRA cells. The receptor was isolated from a human donor with multiple sclerosis. The chain joins TRBV14 to TRBJ1-4, with D hard to call. Sequenced input: CD4+ T cells from PBMCs. The CDR3 protein is CASSQAAGRATNEKLFF. The DNA of the CDR3 is TGTGCCAGCAGCCAAGCAGCAGGACGTGCAACTAATGAAAAACTGTTTTTT.